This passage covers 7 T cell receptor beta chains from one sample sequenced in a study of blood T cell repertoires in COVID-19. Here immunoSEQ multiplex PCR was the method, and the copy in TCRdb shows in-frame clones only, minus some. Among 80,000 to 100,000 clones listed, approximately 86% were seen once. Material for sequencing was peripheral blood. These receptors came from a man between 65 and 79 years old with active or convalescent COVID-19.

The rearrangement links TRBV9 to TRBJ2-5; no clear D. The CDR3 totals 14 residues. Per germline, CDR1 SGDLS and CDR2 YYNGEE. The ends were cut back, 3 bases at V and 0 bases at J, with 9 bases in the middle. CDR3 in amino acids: CASSAQAYQETQYF. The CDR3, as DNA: TGTGCCAGCAGCGCCCAGGCTTACCAAGAGACCCAGTACTTC.

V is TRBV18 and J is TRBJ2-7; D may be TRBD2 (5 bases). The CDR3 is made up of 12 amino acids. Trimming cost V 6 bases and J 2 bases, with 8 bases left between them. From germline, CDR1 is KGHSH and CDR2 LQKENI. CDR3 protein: CASSEVTYEQYF. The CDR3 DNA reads TGTGCCAGCTCGGAGGTGACCTACGAGCAGTACTTC.

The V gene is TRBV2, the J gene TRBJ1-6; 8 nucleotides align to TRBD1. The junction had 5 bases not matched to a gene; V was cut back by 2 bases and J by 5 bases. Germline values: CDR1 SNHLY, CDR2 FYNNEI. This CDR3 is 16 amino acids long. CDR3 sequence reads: CASSEKPTGDNSPLHF. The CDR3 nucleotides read TGTGCCAGCAGTGAAAAGCCGACAGGGGATAATTCACCCCTCCACTTT.

CDR3 nucleotides: TGTGCCAGCAGCTTAGATTTAGAGGATACGCAGTATTTT. It yields the protein CASSLDLEDTQYF. This chain connects TRBV11-3 to TRBJ2-3; no clear D. This CDR3 has 13 residues. Trimming stripped 0 bases from V and 6 bases from J, with 7 bases between. Germline values: CDR1 SGHNT, CDR2 YENEEA.

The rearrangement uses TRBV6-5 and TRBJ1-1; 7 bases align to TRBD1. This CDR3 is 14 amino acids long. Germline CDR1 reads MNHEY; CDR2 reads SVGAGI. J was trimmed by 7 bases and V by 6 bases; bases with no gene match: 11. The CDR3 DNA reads TGTGCCAGCAGCCAAGGGACAGCCCGACGTGAAGCTTTCTTT. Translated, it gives CASSQGTARREAFF.

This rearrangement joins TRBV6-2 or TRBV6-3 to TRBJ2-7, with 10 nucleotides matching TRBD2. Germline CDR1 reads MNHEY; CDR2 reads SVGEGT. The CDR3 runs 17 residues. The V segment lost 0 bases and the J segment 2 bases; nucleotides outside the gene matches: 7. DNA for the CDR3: TGTGCCAGCAGTTACTCGGTTGGGCTAGCGGGGGCCTACGAGCAGTACTTC. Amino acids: CASSYSVGLAGAYEQYF.

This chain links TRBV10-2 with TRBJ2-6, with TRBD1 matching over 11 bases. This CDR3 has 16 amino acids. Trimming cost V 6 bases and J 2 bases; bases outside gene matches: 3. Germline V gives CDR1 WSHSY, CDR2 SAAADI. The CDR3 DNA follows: TGCGCCAGCAGACCGGGACAGGGGGCTGGGGCCAACGTCCTGACTTTC. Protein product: CASRPGQGAGANVLTF.